The entry that follows covers one T cell receptor beta chain sequence. Its specificity is unknown. Method: immunoSEQ multiplex PCR; TCRdb's copy keeps in-frame clones and lacks some. The repertoire holds 150,000 to 200,000 clones, about 94% seen once, with over 7.5% in the top ten. These data belong to a study of T cell responses to AZD1222 COVID-19 vaccine. Germline V gene lookup returns CDR1 LNHDA and CDR2 SQIVND (reference sequence). Trimming pared 1 base from V and 4 bases from J, leaving 8 bases between. CDR3 length: 14 amino acids. Study results and limitations: Clonal diversity was possibly underestimated; the donors were predominantly white British and more often female.

Sample: peripheral blood, taken on day 0 of AZD1222 vaccination. This TCR was recovered from an adult in good health. The rearrangement joins TRBV19 to TRBJ2-1; D not resolved. For the CDR3, the DNA is TGTGCCAGTAGTATAGGTGGCATTTACAATGAGCAGTTCTTC. Translated: CASSIGGIYNEQFF. The whole variable domain, remainder taken from reference TRBV19 and TRBJ2-1, is DGGITQSPKYLFRKEGQNVTLSCEQNLNHDAMYWYRQDPGQGLRLIYYSQIVNDFQKGDIAEGYSVSREKKESFPLTVTSAQKNPTAFYLCASSIGGIYNEQFFGPGTRLTVL.